This TCR beta chain appears in the sequencing data of a study of OX40 agonist ivuxolimab in advanced cancers. Findings and limits, study-wide: Normalized T-cell clonal expansion was also low in some nonresponders.

This CDR3 contains 13 residues. The germline V gene has CDR1 MDHEN and CDR2 SYDVKM. V gave up 6 bases and J gave up 10 bases, with 18 bases separating them. For this clone: The antigen is undetermined.

Produced via immunoSEQ multiplex PCR; TCRdb's table is partial and in-frame only. The profile covers fewer than 70,000 clones, with about 79% appearing a single time and roughly 1.6% taken by the ten largest. The sequencing used CD4+ or CD8+ T cells sorted from blood, collected in a trial of the OX40 agonist ivuxolimab. The V gene is TRBV28, the J gene TRBJ1-2; D uncertain. The source of this sequence is an adult with an advanced solid tumor such as melanoma, head and neck, liver or kidney cancer. The CDR3 DNA is TGTGCCAGCAGCACCGGGAGGGTATCGGACTACACCTTC. It specifies CASSTGRVSDYTF.